The 8 T cell receptor beta chains presented below share a single source sample, sequenced in a study of T cell changes during pregnancy in multiple sclerosis. Libraries were prepared by immunoSEQ multiplex PCR; TCRdb keeps only in-frame clonotypes and omits some of them. This table holds nearly 110,000 clones, around 93% found once. Sequences were derived from peripheral blood, sampled after pregnancy. These receptors all stem from a female donor with multiple sclerosis, enrolled in a pregnancy study.

The chain joins TRBV27 to TRBJ2-1, with 13 bases matching TRBD2. The V and J ends lost 2 bases and 0 bases, in that order; junction bases with no gene match: 1. The CDR3 runs to 17 residues. Germline-derived CDR1 and CDR2 are MNHEY and SMNVEV (reference sequence). The CDR3, as DNA: TGTGCCAGCAGTTTACGGACTAGCGGGAGCTCCTACAATGAGCAGTTCTTC. It yields the protein CASSLRTSGSSYNEQFF.

The V and J genes are TRBV14 and TRBJ2-3; 12 bases line up with TRBD2. The CDR3 is 16 amino acids. Germline V gene data show CDR1 as SGHDN and CDR2 as FVKESK. The V segment lost 0 bases and the J segment 4 bases; nucleotides outside the gene matches: 2. CDR3 nucleotide sequence: TGTGCCAGCAGCCAAGAAAGACTAGCGGGGGCAGATACGCAGTATTTT. Its protein is CASSQERLAGADTQYF.

The CDR3 here is CAISRADREFDSPLHF. CDR3 bases: TGTGCCATCAGCCGTGCGGACAGGGAATTTGATTCACCCCTCCACTTT. V usage is TRBV10-3 and J usage is TRBJ1-6; 8 bases fit TRBD1. The CDR3 runs 16 residues. J lost 8 bases, V lost 6 bases, and 12 bases had no gene match. CDR1 and CDR2 from the germline V gene are ENHRY and SYGVKD.

The V and J genes are TRBV5-1 and TRBJ2-1, with 10 bases fitting TRBD1. The CDR3 has 11 residues. The germline CDR1 and CDR2 sequences are SGHRS and YFSETQ. V lost 4 bases to trimming and J lost 16 bases; unmatched junction nucleotides: 5. As DNA, the CDR3 is TGCGCCAGCAGCGATGGGACAGGGGAATTCTTC. The encoded protein is CASSDGTGEFF.

The genes are TRBV19 and TRBJ1-1, with 7 bases aligning to TRBD1. Germline CDR1 reads LNHDA; CDR2 reads SQIVND (reference sequence). The CDR3 consists of 14 residues. V lost 6 bases, J lost 3 bases, and 7 bases stayed unmatched. The DNA of the CDR3 is TGTGCCAGTAGGGAAAGGGGGCGAGACACTGAAGCTTTCTTT. It codes for CASRERGRDTEAFF.

This chain links TRBV27 with TRBJ1-2, with a tentative D call TRBD1 (6 bases). Trimming removed 6 bases at V and 0 bases at J, with 8 bases between. Germline V lookup: CDR1 MNHEY, CDR2 SMNVEV (reference sequence). The CDR3 length is 13 residues. The CDR3 DNA sequence: TGTGCCAGCAGGGGGGCCCCTAACTATGGCTACACCTTC. It specifies CASRGAPNYGYTF.

V and J are TRBV9 and TRBJ1-2; D possibly corresponds to TRBD1 (5 bases). V shed 0 bases and J shed 3 bases, with 9 bases lying between them. The CDR3 spans 14 residues. CDR1 is SGDLS, CDR2 YYNGEE, per germline. The CDR3 is CASSVAGGDYGYTF. Here the CDR3 DNA reads TGTGCCAGCAGCGTAGCGGGGGGGGACTATGGCTACACCTTC.

The rearrangement links TRBV1 to TRBJ1-4; the table's D call, TRBD1, was not checked against the DNA. TRBV1 is designated a pseudogene. This CDR3 is 16 amino acids long. The CDR3 sequence: CTSSRRANGTNEKLFF. In nucleotides, the CDR3 is TGCACCAGCAGCCGCAGGGCAAATGGTACTAATGAAAAACTGTTTTTT.